The rows below give T cell receptor beta chains drawn from one sample of a study of shared clonotypes between healthy human individuals. Assay used: immunoSEQ multiplex PCR; TCRdb lists only in-frame clones, some missing. The sample shows approximately 1.9 million clones, 93% of them seen only once. The sequenced sample was naive CD8+ T cells from PBMCs. These receptors were collected from a man aged 18 to 30 in good health. Some clones in this sample may be carry-over from other donors' samples. Each CDR3 is given with its conserved first and last residue. The D gene is left open where the match is weak. Where a row states a size, it is once, few, many or the class of an expanded clone; other rows omit it.

v_gene: TRBV11-2
d_gene: .
j_gene: TRBJ2-3
abundance: .
CDR3aa: CASSQTGDTQYF
CDR3nt: TGTGCCAGCAGCCAGACGGGGGATACGCAGTATTTT

v_gene: TRBV7-8
d_gene: .
j_gene: TRBJ1-1
abundance: .
CDR3aa: CASSLPRTGPLNTEAFF
CDR3nt: TGTGCCAGCAGCTTACCGCGTACGGGACCCTTGAACACTGAAGCTTTCTTT

v_gene: TRBV7-9
d_gene: .
j_gene: TRBJ2-3
abundance: .
CDR3aa: CASSLEASSPTDTQYF
CDR3nt: TGTGCCAGCAGCTTAGAGGCTAGCAGCCCCACAGATACGCAGTATTTT

v_gene: TRBV7-8
d_gene: TRBD2
j_gene: TRBJ2-7
abundance: .
CDR3aa: CATLEVASGNYEQYF
CDR3nt: TGTGCCACCCTAGAGGTGGCTAGCGGGAACTACGAGCAGTACTTC

v_gene: TRBV7-8
d_gene: TRBD2
j_gene: TRBJ2-1
abundance: .
CDR3aa: CASRKQRGDNEQFF
CDR3nt: TGTGCCAGCCGTAAACAGCGGGGGGACAATGAGCAGTTCTTC

v_gene: TRBV7-9
d_gene: .
j_gene: TRBJ1-1
abundance: once
CDR3aa: CASSPQEGEAGTEAFF
CDR3nt: TGTGCCAGCAGCCCCCAGGAGGGGGAGGCCGGCACTGAAGCTTTCTTT

v_gene: TRBV11-2
d_gene: .
j_gene: TRBJ2-1
abundance: .
CDR3aa: CASSSFRGTAYNEQFF
CDR3nt: TGTGCCAGCAGCTCCTTCAGGGGAACGGCTTACAATGAGCAGTTCTTC

v_gene: TRBV19
d_gene: .
j_gene: TRBJ1-5
abundance: .
CDR3aa: CASSPGAAGPSNQPQHF
CDR3nt: TGTGCCAGTAGCCCCGGGGCGGCAGGGCCTAGCAATCAGCCCCAGCATTTT

v_gene: TRBV14
d_gene: TRBD1
j_gene: TRBJ1-1
abundance: .
CDR3aa: CASSHGTGGRVTEAFF
CDR3nt: TGTGCCAGCAGCCATGGGACAGGGGGCAGGGTCACTGAAGCTTTCTTT

v_gene: TRBV7-8
d_gene: .
j_gene: TRBJ2-3
abundance: .
CDR3aa: CASSLFQLDTQYF
CDR3nt: TGTGCCAGCAGCTTATTTCAGCTCGATACGCAGTATTTT

v_gene: TRBV9
d_gene: .
j_gene: TRBJ1-1
abundance: .
CDR3aa: CASSVKGAPSEAFF
CDR3nt: TGTGCCAGCAGCGTAAAGGGTGCCCCCTCTGAAGCTTTCTTT

v_gene: TRBV14
d_gene: TRBD2
j_gene: TRBJ2-5
abundance: .
CDR3aa: CASSRTTSGRETQYF
CDR3nt: TGTGCCAGCAGCCGCACGACTAGCGGGAGAGAGACCCAGTACTTC

v_gene: TRBV5-6
d_gene: .
j_gene: TRBJ1-2
abundance: .
CDR3aa: CASSLGLFGYTF
CDR3nt: TGTGCCAGCAGCTTGGGCCTTTTTGGCTACACCTTC

v_gene: TRBV9
d_gene: TRBD2
j_gene: TRBJ2-2
abundance: .
CDR3aa: CASSVEGVAGALNTGELFF
CDR3nt: TGTGCCAGCAGCGTAGAGGGGGTAGCGGGAGCCTTGAACACCGGGGAGCTGTTTTTT

v_gene: TRBV11-2
d_gene: .
j_gene: TRBJ1-1
abundance: .
CDR3aa: CASSLVSGGSTEAFF
CDR3nt: TGTGCCAGCAGCTTAGTATCGGGGGGTAGTACTGAAGCTTTCTTT

v_gene: TRBV13
d_gene: .
j_gene: TRBJ1-2
abundance: .
CDR3aa: CASSSTGAKGGRNYGYTF
CDR3nt: TGTGCCAGCAGCTCCACCGGGGCGAAGGGGGGTAGAAACTATGGCTACACCTTC

v_gene: TRBV11-2
d_gene: TRBD2
j_gene: TRBJ2-1
abundance: .
CDR3aa: CASSLDPQAGGEFF
CDR3nt: TGTGCCAGCAGCTTAGATCCTCAGGCGGGAGGGGAGTTCTTC

v_gene: TRBV2
d_gene: .
j_gene: TRBJ2-3
abundance: .
CDR3aa: CASRNSASMTDTQYF
CDR3nt: TGTGCCAGCAGGAACAGTGCGAGTATGACAGATACGCAGTATTTT

v_gene: TRBV29-1
d_gene: .
j_gene: TRBJ2-7
abundance: .
CDR3aa: CSVEVDRPYEQYF
CDR3nt: TGCAGCGTTGAAGTAGACAGACCCTACGAGCAGTACTTC

v_gene: TRBV19
d_gene: .
j_gene: TRBJ2-1
abundance: .
CDR3aa: CASNQGPSSYNEQFF
CDR3nt: TGTGCCAGTAATCAGGGTCCTAGCTCCTACAATGAGCAGTTCTTC

v_gene: TRBV27
d_gene: .
j_gene: TRBJ2-1
abundance: once
CDR3aa: CASSFGRSSYNEQFF
CDR3nt: TGTGCCAGCAGTTTCGGCAGGAGCTCCTACAATGAGCAGTTCTTC

v_gene: TRBV28
d_gene: .
j_gene: TRBJ1-1
abundance: .
CDR3aa: CASSLGGARTEAFF
CDR3nt: TGTGCCAGCAGTTTAGGGGGGGCGAGAACTGAAGCTTTCTTT

v_gene: TRBV9
d_gene: TRBD2
j_gene: TRBJ2-1
abundance: .
CDR3aa: CASSVSGSAYREQFF
CDR3nt: TGTGCCAGCAGCGTGAGCGGGAGTGCCTATCGAGAGCAGTTCTTC

v_gene: TRBV7-9
d_gene: .
j_gene: TRBJ2-2
abundance: once
CDR3aa: CASSIRSKAWGNTGELFF
CDR3nt: TGTGCCAGCAGCATCCGCTCAAAGGCGTGGGGGAACACCGGGGAGCTGTTTTTT

v_gene: TRBV2
d_gene: TRBD2
j_gene: TRBJ2-7
abundance: .
CDR3aa: CASRYRDYYEQYF
CDR3nt: TGTGCCAGCAGGTACCGGGACTACTACGAGCAGTACTTC

v_gene: TRBV27
d_gene: TRBD2
j_gene: TRBJ2-7
abundance: .
CDR3aa: CASSPAGTSIDEQYF
CDR3nt: TGTGCCAGCAGTCCCGCCGGGACTAGCATCGACGAGCAGTACTTC

v_gene: TRBV7-2
d_gene: TRBD2
j_gene: TRBJ2-7
abundance: .
CDR3aa: CASSLLGGDEQYF
CDR3nt: TGTGCCAGCAGCTTACTGGGAGGGGACGAGCAGTACTTC

v_gene: TRBV10-1
d_gene: TRBD2
j_gene: TRBJ2-1
abundance: .
CDR3aa: CASSEWTSGRDEQFF
CDR3nt: TGCGCCAGCAGTGAGTGGACTAGCGGGAGGGATGAGCAGTTCTTC

v_gene: TRBV14
d_gene: TRBD1
j_gene: TRBJ2-7
abundance: once
CDR3aa: CASGETGSSEQYF
CDR3nt: TGTGCCAGCGGAGAGACAGGGAGTTCCGAGCAGTACTTC

v_gene: TRBV11-2
d_gene: .
j_gene: TRBJ2-4
abundance: once
CDR3aa: CASSLDATKNIQYF
CDR3nt: TGTGCCAGCAGCTTAGATGCTACTAAAAACATTCAGTACTTC

v_gene: TRBV10-2
d_gene: .
j_gene: TRBJ1-1
abundance: .
CDR3aa: CASSEGVGTEAFF
CDR3nt: TGCGCCAGCAGTGAGGGGGTAGGCACGGAAGCTTTCTTT

v_gene: TRBV7-2
d_gene: .
j_gene: TRBJ1-1
abundance: .
CDR3aa: CASSFITGNTEAFF
CDR3nt: TGTGCCAGCAGCTTTATTACAGGGAACACTGAAGCTTTCTTT

v_gene: TRBV9
d_gene: .
j_gene: TRBJ2-1
abundance: .
CDR3aa: CASSVGVGGNEQFF
CDR3nt: TGTGCCAGCAGCGTAGGGGTCGGAGGAAATGAGCAGTTCTTC

v_gene: TRBV27
d_gene: .
j_gene: TRBJ2-7
abundance: .
CDR3aa: CASSLKGDVGEQYF
CDR3nt: TGTGCCAGCAGTTTAAAGGGGGATGTCGGCGAGCAGTACTTC

v_gene: TRBV6-5
d_gene: .
j_gene: TRBJ1-1
abundance: .
CDR3aa: CASSTRTAMNTEAFF
CDR3nt: TGTGCCAGCAGTACCAGGACAGCCATGAACACTGAAGCTTTCTTT

v_gene: TRBV28
d_gene: .
j_gene: TRBJ2-5
abundance: .
CDR3aa: CASSPTGNQETQYF
CDR3nt: TGTGCCAGCAGCCCGACGGGGAACCAAGAGACCCAGTACTTC

v_gene: TRBV19
d_gene: TRBD2
j_gene: TRBJ2-7
abundance: once
CDR3aa: CASSRLAGGPEEQYF
CDR3nt: TGTGCCAGTAGCCGACTAGCGGGAGGGCCTGAGGAGCAGTACTTC

v_gene: TRBV7-4
d_gene: TRBD1
j_gene: TRBJ1-5
abundance: .
CDR3aa: CASSLALGRGPPYSNQPQHF
CDR3nt: TGTGCCAGCAGCTTAGCGCTGGGCAGGGGGCCCCCTTATAGCAATCAGCCCCAGCATTTT

v_gene: TRBV5-1
d_gene: .
j_gene: TRBJ2-7
abundance: .
CDR3aa: CASRPEALRPTYEQYF
CDR3nt: TGCGCCAGCAGGCCTGAAGCTCTCCGGCCTACCTACGAGCAGTACTTC

v_gene: TRBV11-2
d_gene: .
j_gene: TRBJ2-5
abundance: once
CDR3aa: CASSSQETQYF
CDR3nt: TGTGCCAGCAGCTCGCAAGAGACCCAGTACTTC

v_gene: TRBV4-1
d_gene: TRBD2
j_gene: TRBJ2-7
abundance: .
CDR3aa: CASSHTGTTRAEQYF
CDR3nt: TGCGCCAGCAGCCACACCGGGACTACACGGGCCGAGCAGTACTTC

v_gene: TRBV15
d_gene: .
j_gene: TRBJ2-7
abundance: .
CDR3aa: CATSERISTYEQYF
CDR3nt: TGTGCCACCAGCGAGCGGATCTCAACTTACGAGCAGTACTTC